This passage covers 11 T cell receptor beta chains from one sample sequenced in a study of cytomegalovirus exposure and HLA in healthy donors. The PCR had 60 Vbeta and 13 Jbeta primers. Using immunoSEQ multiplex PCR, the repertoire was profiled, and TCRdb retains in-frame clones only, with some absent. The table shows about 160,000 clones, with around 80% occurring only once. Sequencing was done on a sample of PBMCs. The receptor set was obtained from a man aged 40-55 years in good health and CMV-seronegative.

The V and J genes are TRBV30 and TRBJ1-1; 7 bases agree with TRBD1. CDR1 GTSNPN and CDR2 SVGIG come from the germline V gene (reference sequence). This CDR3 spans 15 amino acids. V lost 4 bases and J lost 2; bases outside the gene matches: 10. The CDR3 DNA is TGTGCCTGGACCACATGGGGACAGCAAAACACTGAAGCTTTCTTT. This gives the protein CAWTTWGQQNTEAFF.

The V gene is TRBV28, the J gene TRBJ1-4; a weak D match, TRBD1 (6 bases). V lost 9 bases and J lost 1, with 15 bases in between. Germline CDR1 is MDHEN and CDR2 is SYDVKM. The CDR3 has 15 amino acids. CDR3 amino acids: CASEGVRGTNEKLFF. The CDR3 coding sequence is TGTGCCAGTGAGGGGGTTAGGGGAACTAATGAAAAACTGTTTTTT.

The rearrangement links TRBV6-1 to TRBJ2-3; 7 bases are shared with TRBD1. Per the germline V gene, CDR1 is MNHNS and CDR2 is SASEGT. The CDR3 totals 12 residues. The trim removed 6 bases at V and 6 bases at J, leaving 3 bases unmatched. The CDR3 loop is CASRKQGDTQYF. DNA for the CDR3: TGTGCCAGCAGGAAACAGGGGGATACGCAGTATTTT.

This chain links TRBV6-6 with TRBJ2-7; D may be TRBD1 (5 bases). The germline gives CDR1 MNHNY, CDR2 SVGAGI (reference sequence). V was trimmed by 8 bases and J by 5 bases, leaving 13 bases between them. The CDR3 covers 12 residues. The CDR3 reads CASWGRVDEQYF. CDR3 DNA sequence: TGTGCCAGCTGGGGCAGGGTGGACGAGCAGTACTTC.

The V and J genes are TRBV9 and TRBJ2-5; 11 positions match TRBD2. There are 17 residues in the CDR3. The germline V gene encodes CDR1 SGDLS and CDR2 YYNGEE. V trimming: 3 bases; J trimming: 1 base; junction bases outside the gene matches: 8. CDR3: CASSAPIAGGPQETQYF. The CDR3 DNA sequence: TGTGCCAGCAGCGCCCCCATAGCGGGGGGGCCCCAAGAGACCCAGTACTTC.

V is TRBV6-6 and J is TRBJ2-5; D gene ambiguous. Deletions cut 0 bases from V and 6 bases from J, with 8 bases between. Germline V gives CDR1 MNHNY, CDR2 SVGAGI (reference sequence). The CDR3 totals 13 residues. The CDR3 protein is CASSYSTRKTQYF. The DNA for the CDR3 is TGTGCCAGCAGTTACTCGACGAGGAAGACCCAGTACTTC.

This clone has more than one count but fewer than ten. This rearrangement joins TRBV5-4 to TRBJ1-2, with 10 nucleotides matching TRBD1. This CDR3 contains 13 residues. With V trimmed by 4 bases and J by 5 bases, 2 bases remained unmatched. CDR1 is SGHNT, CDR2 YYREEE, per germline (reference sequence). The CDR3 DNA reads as TGTGCCAGCAGCCTGGACAGGGGGTATGGCTACACCTTC. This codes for CASSLDRGYGYTF.

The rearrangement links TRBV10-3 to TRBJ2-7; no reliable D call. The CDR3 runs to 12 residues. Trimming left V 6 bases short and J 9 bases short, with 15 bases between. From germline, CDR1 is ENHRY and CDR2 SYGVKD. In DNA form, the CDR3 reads TGTGCCATCAGCACCCCGACCGGCGGGCAGTACTTC. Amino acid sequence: CAISTPTGGQYF.

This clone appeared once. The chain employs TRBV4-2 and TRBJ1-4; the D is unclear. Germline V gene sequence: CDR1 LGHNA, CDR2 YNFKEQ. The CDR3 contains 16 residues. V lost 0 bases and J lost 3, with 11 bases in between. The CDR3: CASSQDRIEANEKLFF. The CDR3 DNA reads TGTGCCAGCAGCCAAGATCGAATCGAGGCTAATGAAAAACTGTTTTTT.

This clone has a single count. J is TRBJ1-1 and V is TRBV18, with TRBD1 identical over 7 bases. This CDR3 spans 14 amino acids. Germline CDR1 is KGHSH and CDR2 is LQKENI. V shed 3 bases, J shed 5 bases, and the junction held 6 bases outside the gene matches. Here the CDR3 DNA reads TGTGCCAGCTCACCCTCGACAGGGAAAACTGAAGCTTTCTTT. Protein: CASSPSTGKTEAFF.

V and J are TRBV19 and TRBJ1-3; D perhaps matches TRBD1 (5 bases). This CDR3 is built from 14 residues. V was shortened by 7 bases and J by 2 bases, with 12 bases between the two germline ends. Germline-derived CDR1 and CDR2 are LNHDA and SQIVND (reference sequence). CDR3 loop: CASTGLAAGNTIYF. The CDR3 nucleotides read TGTGCCAGTACGGGACTTGCTGCTGGAAACACCATATATTTT.